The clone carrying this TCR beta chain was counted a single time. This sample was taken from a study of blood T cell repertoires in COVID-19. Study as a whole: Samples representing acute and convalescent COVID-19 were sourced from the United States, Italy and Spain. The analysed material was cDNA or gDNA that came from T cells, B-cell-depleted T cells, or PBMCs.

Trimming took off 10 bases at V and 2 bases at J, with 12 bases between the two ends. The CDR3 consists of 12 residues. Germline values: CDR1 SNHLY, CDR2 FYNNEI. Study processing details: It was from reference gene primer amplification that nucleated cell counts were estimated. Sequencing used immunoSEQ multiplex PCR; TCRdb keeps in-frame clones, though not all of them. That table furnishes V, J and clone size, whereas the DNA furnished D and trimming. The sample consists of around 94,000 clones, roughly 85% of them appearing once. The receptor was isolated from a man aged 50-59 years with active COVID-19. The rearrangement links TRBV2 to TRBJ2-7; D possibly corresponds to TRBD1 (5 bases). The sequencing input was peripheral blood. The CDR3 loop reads CATLLDTYEQYF. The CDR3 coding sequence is TGTGCCACCTTACTGGACACCTACGAGCAGTACTTC.